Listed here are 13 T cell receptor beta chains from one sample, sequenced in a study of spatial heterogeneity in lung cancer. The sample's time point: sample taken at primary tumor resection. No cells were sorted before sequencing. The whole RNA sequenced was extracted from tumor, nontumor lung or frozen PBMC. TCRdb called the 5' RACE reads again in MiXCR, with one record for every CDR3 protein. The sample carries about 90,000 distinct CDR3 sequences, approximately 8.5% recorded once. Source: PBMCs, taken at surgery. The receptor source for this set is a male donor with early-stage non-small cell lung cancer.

As DNA, the CDR3 is TGCGCCAGCAGCTTGTTTGGAGAAACCCAGTACTTC. Amino acid sequence: CASSLFGETQYF. The genes are TRBV5-1 and TRBJ2-5; no reliable D call. CDR3 length: 12 residues. V shed 1 base and J shed 8 bases, with 9 bases lying between them. Germline values: CDR1 SGHRS, CDR2 YFSETQ.

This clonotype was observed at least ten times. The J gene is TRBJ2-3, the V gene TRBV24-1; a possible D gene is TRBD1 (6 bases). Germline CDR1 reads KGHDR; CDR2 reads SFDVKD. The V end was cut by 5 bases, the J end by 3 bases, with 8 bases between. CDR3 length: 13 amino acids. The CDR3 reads CATSGDKTDTQYF. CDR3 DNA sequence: TGTGCCACCAGTGGGGACAAAACAGATACGCAGTATTTT.

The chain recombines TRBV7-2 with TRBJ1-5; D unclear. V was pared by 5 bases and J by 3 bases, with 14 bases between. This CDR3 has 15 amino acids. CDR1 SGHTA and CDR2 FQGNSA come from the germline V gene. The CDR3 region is CASSPQPGSNQPQHF. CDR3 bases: TGTGCCAGCAGCCCTCAACCGGGCTCCAATCAGCCCCAGCATTTT.

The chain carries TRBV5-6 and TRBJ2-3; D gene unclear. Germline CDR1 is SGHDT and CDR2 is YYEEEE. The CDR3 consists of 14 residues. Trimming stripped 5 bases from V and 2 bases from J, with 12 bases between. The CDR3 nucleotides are TGTGCCAGCAGTTTCGATTGGAACACAGATACGCAGTATTTT. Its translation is CASSFDWNTDTQYF.

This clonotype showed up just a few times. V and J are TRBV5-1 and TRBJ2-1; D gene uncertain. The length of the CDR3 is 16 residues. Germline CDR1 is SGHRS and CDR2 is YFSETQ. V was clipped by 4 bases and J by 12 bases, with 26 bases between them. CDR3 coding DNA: TGCGCCAGCAGCCCCAAAGACTCCCCCAGTGGTTCGGGGCAGTTCTTC. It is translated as CASSPKDSPSGSGQFF. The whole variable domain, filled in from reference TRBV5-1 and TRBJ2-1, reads KAGVTQTPRYLIKTRGQQVTLSCSPISGHRSVSWYQQTPGQGLQFLFEYFSETQRNKGNFPGRFSGRQFSNSRSEMNVSTLELGDSALYLCASSPKDSPSGSGQFFGPGTRLTVL.

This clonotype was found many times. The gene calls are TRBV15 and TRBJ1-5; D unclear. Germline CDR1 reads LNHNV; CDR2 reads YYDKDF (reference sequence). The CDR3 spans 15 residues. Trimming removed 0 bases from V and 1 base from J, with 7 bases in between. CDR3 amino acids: CATSRESTSNQPQHF. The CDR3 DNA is TGTGCCACCAGCAGAGAGTCGACAAGCAATCAGCCCCAGCATTTT.

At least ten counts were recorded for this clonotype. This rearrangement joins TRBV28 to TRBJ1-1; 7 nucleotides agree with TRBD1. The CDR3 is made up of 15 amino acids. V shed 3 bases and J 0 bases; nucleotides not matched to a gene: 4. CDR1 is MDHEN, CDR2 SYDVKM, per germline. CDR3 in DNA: TGTGCCAGCAGTTTGATTGACAGGGTGAACACTGAAGCTTTCTTT. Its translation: CASSLIDRVNTEAFF.

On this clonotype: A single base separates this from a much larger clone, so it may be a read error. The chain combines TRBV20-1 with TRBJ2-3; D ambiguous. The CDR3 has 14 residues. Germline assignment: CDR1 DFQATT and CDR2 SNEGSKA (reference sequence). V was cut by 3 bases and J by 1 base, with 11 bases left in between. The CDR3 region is CSARSLMGTDTQYF. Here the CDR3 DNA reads TGCAGTGCTAGGTCCCTGATGGGCACAGATACGCAGTATTTT.

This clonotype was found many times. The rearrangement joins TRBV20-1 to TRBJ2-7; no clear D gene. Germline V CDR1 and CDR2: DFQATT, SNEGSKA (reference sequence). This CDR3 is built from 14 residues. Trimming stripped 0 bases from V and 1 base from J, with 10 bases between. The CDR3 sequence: CSARDRVGSYEQYF. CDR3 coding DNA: TGCAGTGCTAGAGATCGGGTCGGATCCTACGAGCAGTACTTC.

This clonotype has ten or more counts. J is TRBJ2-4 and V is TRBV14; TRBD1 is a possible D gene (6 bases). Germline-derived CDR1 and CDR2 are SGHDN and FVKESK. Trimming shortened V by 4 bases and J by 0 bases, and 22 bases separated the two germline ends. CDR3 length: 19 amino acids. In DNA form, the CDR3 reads TGTGCCAGCAGCCCTCCCCTACGGACAGCTGATGTAGCCAAAAACATTCAGTACTTC. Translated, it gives CASSPPLRTADVAKNIQYF. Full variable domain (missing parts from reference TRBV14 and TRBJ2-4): EAGVTQFPSHSVIEKGQTVTLRCDPISGHDNLYWYRRVMGKEIKFLLHFVKESKQDESGMPNNRFLAERTGGTYSTLKVQPAELEDSGVYFCASSPPLRTADVAKNIQYFGAGTRLSVL.

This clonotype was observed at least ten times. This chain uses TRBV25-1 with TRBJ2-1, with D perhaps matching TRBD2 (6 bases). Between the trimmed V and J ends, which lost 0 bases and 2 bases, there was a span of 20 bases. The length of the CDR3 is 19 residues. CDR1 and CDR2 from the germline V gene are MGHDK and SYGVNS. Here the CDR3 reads CASSEYSPRPGGPYNEQFF. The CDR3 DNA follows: TGTGCCAGCAGTGAATACAGTCCGCGGCCCGGGGGACCCTACAATGAGCAGTTCTTC.

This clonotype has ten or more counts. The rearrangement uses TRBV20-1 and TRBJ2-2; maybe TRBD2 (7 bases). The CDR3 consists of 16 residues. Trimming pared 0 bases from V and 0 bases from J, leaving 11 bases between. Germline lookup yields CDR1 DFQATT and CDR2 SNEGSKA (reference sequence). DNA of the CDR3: TGCAGTGCTAGAGATCGGGGGGCCCCGAACACCGGGGAGCTGTTTTTT. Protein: CSARDRGAPNTGELFF.

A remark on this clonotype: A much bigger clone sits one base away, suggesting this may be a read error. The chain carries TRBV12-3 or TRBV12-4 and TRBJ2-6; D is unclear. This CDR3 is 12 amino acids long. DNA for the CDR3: TGTGCCAGCAGCCAGGTGGCCTACGTCCTGACTTTC. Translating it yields CASSQVAYVLTF.